The following is a T cell receptor (beta chain) sequence with its context. The assay was immunoSEQ multiplex PCR, and TCRdb's table has in-frame clones only and misses some. Among 150,000 or so clones, 87% were seen once, and the ten largest hold approximately 6.5%. This sample was included in a study of blood T cell repertoires in COVID-19. Study information: Nucleic acid was either cDNA or gDNA, and it came from T cells, B-cell-depleted T cells, or PBMCs.

The length of the CDR3 is 13 residues. Trimming left V 2 bases short and J 5 bases short, with 7 bases between. Germline V gene lookup returns CDR1 MNHNS and CDR2 SASEGT. The clonotype originates from a man at least 80 years old with acute or convalescent COVID-19. The chain carries TRBV6-1 and TRBJ1-5; D gene ambiguous. Material for sequencing was peripheral blood. CDR3 sequence reads: CASSEHRDQPQHF. CDR3 DNA sequence: TGTGCCAGCAGTGAACACCGGGATCAGCCCCAGCATTTT.